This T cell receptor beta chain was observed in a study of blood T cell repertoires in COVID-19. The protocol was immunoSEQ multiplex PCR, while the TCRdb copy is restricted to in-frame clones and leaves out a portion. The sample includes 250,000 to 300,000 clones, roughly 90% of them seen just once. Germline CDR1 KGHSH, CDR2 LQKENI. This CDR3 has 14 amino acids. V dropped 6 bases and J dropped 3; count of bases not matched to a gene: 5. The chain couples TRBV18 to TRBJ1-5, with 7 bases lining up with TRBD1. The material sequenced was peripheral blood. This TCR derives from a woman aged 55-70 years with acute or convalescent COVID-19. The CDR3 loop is CASSLGQINQPQHF. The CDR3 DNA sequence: TGTGCCAGCTCCCTGGGACAGATCAATCAGCCCCAGCATTTT.